This T cell receptor (beta chain) comes out of a study of T-cell memory formation after mild COVID-19. Study-level background: TCR clusters were largely donor specific. Whole-study findings and limits: Day 15 to 85 contracting clones showed balanced CD4/CD8; day 15 to 37 expanders favored CD4+. Pre-infection memory harbored some responding clones, suggesting cross-reactive memory joined.

TCRdb itself ran the 5' RACE reads through MiXCR, one entry per CDR3 protein. The data show more than 250,000 distinct CDR3 sequences, over 15% seen once. Worth noting for this clonotype: Antigen: not known.

This CDR3 contains 16 residues. The rearrangement uses TRBV12-2 and TRBJ1-1; the table calls TRBD1, which could not be checked here. TRBV12-2 counts as a pseudogene. The clonotype was recovered from a man aged 18 to 35 who had mild COVID-19 (a few samples of this study predate the infection). Cell type and time point are not known. The specimen was PBMCs or a T cell subset sorted from them (not recorded which). The CDR3 region has the DNA TGTGCAAGTCGCCTCTCCAGGGGACTTAAGAAGACTGAAGCTTTCTTT. Translating gives CASRLSRGLKKTEAFF.